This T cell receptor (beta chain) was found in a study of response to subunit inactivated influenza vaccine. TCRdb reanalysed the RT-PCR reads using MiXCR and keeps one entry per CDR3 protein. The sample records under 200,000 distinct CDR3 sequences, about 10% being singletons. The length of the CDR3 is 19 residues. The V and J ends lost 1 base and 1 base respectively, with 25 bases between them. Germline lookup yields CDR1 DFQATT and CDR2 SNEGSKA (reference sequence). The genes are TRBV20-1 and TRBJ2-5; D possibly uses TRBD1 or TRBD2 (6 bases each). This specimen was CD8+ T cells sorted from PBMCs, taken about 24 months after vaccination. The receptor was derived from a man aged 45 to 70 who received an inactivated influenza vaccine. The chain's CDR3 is CSARGAVGGLSSGQETQYF. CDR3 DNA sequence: TGCAGTGCTAGAGGCGCCGTGGGGGGCCTTTCCTCGGGCCAAGAGACCCAGTACTTC.